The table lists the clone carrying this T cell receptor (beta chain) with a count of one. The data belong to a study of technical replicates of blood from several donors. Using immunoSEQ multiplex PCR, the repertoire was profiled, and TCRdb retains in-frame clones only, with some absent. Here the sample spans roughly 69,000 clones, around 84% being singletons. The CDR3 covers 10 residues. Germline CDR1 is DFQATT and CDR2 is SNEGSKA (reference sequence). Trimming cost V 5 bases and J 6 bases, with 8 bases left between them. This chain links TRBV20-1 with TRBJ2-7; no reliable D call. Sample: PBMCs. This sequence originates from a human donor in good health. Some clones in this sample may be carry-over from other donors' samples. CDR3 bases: TGCAGTGCTCCCATCCCCGAGCAGTACTTC. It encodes CSAPIPEQYF.